These 11 T cell receptor beta chains share one sample of origin, sequenced in a study of patients and donors after allogeneic stem cell transplantation. In TCRdb, the RT-PCR reads were re-called with MiXCR into one record per CDR3 protein. The data contain about 40,000 distinct CDR3 sequences, over 25% of them seen just once; the ten biggest clones take up about three quarters. The source material was blood, either unsorted or a sorted T cell fraction (not recorded which). The receptors derive from a human donor who was either an allogeneic HSCT recipient or a stem cell or donor lymphocyte infusion donor (not recorded which). It is not recorded whose cells these are; they may come from a transplant donor.

V is TRBV20-1 and J is TRBJ2-1; 14 bases match TRBD2. The V gene's germline CDR1 is DFQATT and CDR2 SNEGSKA (reference sequence). The CDR3 extends over 14 amino acids. V lost 6 bases to trimming and J lost 11 bases; unmatched junction nucleotides: 9. The DNA of the CDR3 is TGCAGTGCCCCTACGACTAGCGGGAGGGCCAAGCAGTTCTTC. It encodes CSAPTTSGRAKQFF.

The chain is built from TRBV10-3 and TRBJ2-2; no clear D. The CDR3 consists of 14 residues. The germline CDR1 and CDR2 sequences are ENHRY and SYGVKD. The V end lost 6 bases, the J end lost 1 base, and 9 bases lay between the germline ends. This CDR3 is CAISGSGNTGELFF. The DNA of the CDR3 is TGTGCCATCAGCGGATCAGGGAACACCGGGGAGCTGTTTTTT.

This clonotype was seen a handful of times. The J gene is TRBJ1-1, the V gene TRBV6-2 or TRBV6-3, with unresolved D. CDR1 is MNHEY and CDR2 is SVGEGT in the germline V gene. Trimming left V 9 bases short and J 6 bases short, with 20 bases between. This CDR3 has 14 amino acids. DNA for the CDR3: TGTGCCAGTATAAAGAGACCAGCAGGCCCTGAAGCTTTCTTT. Amino acid sequence: CASIKRPAGPEAFF.

J is TRBJ2-1 and V is TRBV20-1; D call uncertain. The length of the CDR3 is 12 residues. Germline CDR1 reads DFQATT; CDR2 reads SNEGSKA (reference sequence). Deletions cut 3 bases from V and 9 bases from J, with 12 bases between. The CDR3 DNA reads as TGCAGTGCTAGCAGAACCGGGCCTGAGCAGTTCTTC. It codes for CSASRTGPEQFF.

The table lists this clonotype with a few counts. The V and J genes are TRBV12-3 or TRBV12-4 and TRBJ1-5; no definite D call. V gave up 8 bases and J gave up 7 bases, with 21 bases separating them. This CDR3 is 15 amino acids long. DNA for the CDR3: TGTGCCAGCCGCTCGTCAAGACAAAAGCGGCAGCCCCAGCATTTT. Translated, it gives CASRSSRQKRQPQHF.

The chain links TRBV2 to TRBJ1-4; no definite D call. This CDR3 spans 15 amino acids. Germline CDR1 reads SNHLY; CDR2 reads FYNNEI. Trimming stripped 3 bases from V and 7 bases from J, with 15 bases between. This chain's CDR3 is CASSDWTNLGEKLFF. The CDR3 DNA reads TGTGCCAGCAGTGATTGGACCAACCTCGGTGAAAAACTGTTTTTT.

This clonotype was seen ten or more times. The chain couples TRBV7-3 to TRBJ1-1; D is perhaps TRBD1 (6 bases). CDR1 and CDR2 (germline): SGHTA, FQGTGA. Trimming removed 2 bases at V and 4 bases at J, with 14 bases between. The CDR3 is 15 residues long. The CDR3 spells CASSLALQGTTEAFF. CDR3 sequence (DNA): TGTGCCAGCAGCTTAGCCCTACAGGGAACCACTGAAGCTTTCTTT. The variable domain in full, with the rest retrieved from reference TRBV7-3 and TRBJ1-1, is GAGVSQTPSNKVTEKGKYVELRCDPISGHTALYWYRQSLGQGPEFLIYFQGTGAADDSGLPNDRFFAVRPEGSVSTLKIQRTERGDSAVYLCASSLALQGTTEAFFGQGTRLTVV.

The CDR3 region is CASSLYPGGTGTLYEQYF. DNA for the CDR3: TGTGCCAGCAGTTTATACCCCGGCGGGACAGGGACACTCTACGAGCAGTACTTC. The V call is TRBV27, the J call TRBJ2-7, with 9 bases aligning to TRBD1. V lost 1 base and J lost 3; bases outside the gene matches: 13. The CDR3 sequence is 18 residues long. The germline V gene has CDR1 MNHEY and CDR2 SMNVEV (reference sequence).

With respect to this clonotype: This may be a read error: a much more frequent sequence differs by one nucleotide. The chain combines TRBV11-2 with TRBJ1-2, with no clear D. The germline gives CDR1 SGHAT, CDR2 FQNNGV. This CDR3 has 13 residues. The CDR3 nucleotides are TGTGCCGGCAGCCCATGGACGGACTATGGCTACACCTTC. Encoded protein: CAGSPWTDYGYTF.

The table lists this clonotype with many counts. The gene calls are TRBV5-1 and TRBJ2-4; D not resolved. Trimming took off 1 base at V and 7 bases at J, with 12 bases between the two ends. The CDR3 is made up of 14 amino acids. Germline V gene data show CDR1 as SGHRS and CDR2 as YFSETQ. The CDR3 DNA reads TGCGCCAGCAGCTTGAAAGGCCAGACGAACATTCAGTACTTC. Translation: CASSLKGQTNIQYF.

CDR3 coding DNA: TGTGCCAGCAGTTCTCGTGGCGGCTCCTACAATGAGCAGTTCTTC. This gives the protein CASSSRGGSYNEQFF. The chain links TRBV27 to TRBJ2-1; D remains unclear. The CDR3 consists of 15 residues. Trimming took off 4 bases at V and 0 bases at J, with 10 bases between the two ends. Germline V lookup: CDR1 MNHEY, CDR2 SMNVEV (reference sequence).